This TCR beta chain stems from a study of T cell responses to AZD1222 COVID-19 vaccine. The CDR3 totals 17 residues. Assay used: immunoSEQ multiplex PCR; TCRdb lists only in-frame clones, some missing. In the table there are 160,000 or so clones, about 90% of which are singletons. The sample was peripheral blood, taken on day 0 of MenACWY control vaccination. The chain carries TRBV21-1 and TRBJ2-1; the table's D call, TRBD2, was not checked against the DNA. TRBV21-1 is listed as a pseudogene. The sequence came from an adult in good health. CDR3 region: CASSKGWRDKSYNEQFF. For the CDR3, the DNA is TGTGCCAGCAGCAAAGGGTGGCGGGATAAATCCTACAATGAGCAGTTCTTC.